The next 14 T cell receptor beta chains were all read from a single sample in a study of identical twins. One entry per CDR3 protein, called by TCRdb with MiXCR from the 5' RACE reads. The sample includes around 690,000 distinct CDR3 sequences, 21% of them seen just once. These data were also reused for a study on T cells expressing NK-cell markers.

The sequencing input was PBMCs. These receptors all stem from a woman aged 18-29 years in good health.

This clonotype has a handful of counts. The CDR3 DNA sequence: TGTGCCAGCAGCAACAGGGCTGGCTACACCTTC. Its translation is CASSNRAGYTF. The rearrangement links TRBV6-5 to TRBJ1-2; perhaps TRBD1 as D (6 bases). Germline CDR1 and CDR2: MNHEY and SVGAGI. Trimming took 6 bases from V and 7 from J, leaving 9 bases between them. The CDR3 extends over 11 amino acids.

This chain uses TRBV6-5 with TRBJ1-2, with D uncertain. The CDR3 is made up of 15 amino acids. Germline values: CDR1 MNHEY, CDR2 SVGAGI. Trimming shortened V by 0 bases and J by 8 bases, and 16 bases separated the two germline ends. The CDR3 sequence: CASSYSLGSGRGYTF. The CDR3 coding sequence is TGTGCCAGCAGTTACTCCTTAGGGAGCGGTAGGGGCTACACCTTC.

This clonotype was counted at least ten times. The CDR3 protein is CASSERGSYNEQFF. In nucleotides, the CDR3 is TGTGCCAGCAGTGAGCGGGGGAGTTACAATGAGCAGTTCTTC. The chain carries TRBV2 and TRBJ2-1, with 7 nucleotides matching TRBD2. CDR1 and CDR2 (germline): SNHLY, FYNNEI. This CDR3 has 14 residues. The V segment lost 3 bases and the J segment 4 bases; nucleotides outside the gene matches: 3.

This clonotype was detected a few times. V gene TRBV29-1 combines with J gene TRBJ2-1; D may be TRBD2 (6 bases). V was clipped by 7 bases and J by 0 bases, with 10 bases between them. The CDR3 sequence is 13 residues long. Germline CDR1 and CDR2: SQVTM and ANQGSEA. The CDR3 sequence is CSGDGGSYNEQFF. The CDR3 DNA is TGCAGCGGGGACGGGGGCTCCTACAATGAGCAGTTCTTC.

CDR3 DNA sequence: TGTGCCAGCAGCTTAGGTCCAGTGAAGACCCAGTACTTC. Its protein product is CASSLGPVKTQYF. The chain has TRBV11-2 and TRBJ2-5; D ambiguous. The V end lost 1 base, the J end lost 6 bases, and 9 bases lay between the germline ends. Germline-derived CDR1 and CDR2 are SGHAT and FQNNGV. The CDR3 is 13 residues long.

The chain joins TRBV20-1 to TRBJ2-7; D gene unclear. Trimming left V 0 bases short and J 5 bases short, with 11 bases between. The CDR3 is 13 residues long. Germline lookup yields CDR1 DFQATT and CDR2 SNEGSKA (reference sequence). CDR3 region: CSARDPISNEQYF. CDR3 sequence (DNA): TGCAGTGCTAGAGATCCCATTAGTAACGAGCAGTACTTC.

The chain recombines TRBV4-3 with TRBJ1-2; D perhaps matches TRBD1 (5 bases). Looked up from germline, CDR1 is LGHNA and CDR2 is YSLEER. V lost 4 bases and J 5 bases, leaving 17 bases between the germline ends. The CDR3 extends over 15 amino acids. The CDR3 loop is CASSRKIQTEYGYTF. The CDR3 nucleotides are TGCGCCAGCAGCCGCAAGATCCAGACAGAGTATGGCTACACCTTC.

Only a few counts were recorded for this clonotype. The rearrangement links TRBV5-1 to TRBJ1-2; no definite D call. The germline V and J ends were trimmed by 3 bases and 6 bases, with 12 bases remaining between them. Germline assignment: CDR1 SGHRS and CDR2 YFSETQ. The CDR3 totals 13 residues. In nucleotides, the CDR3 is TGCGCCAGCAGCTCCGGTGGAATAAATGGCTACACCTTC. This gives the protein CASSSGGINGYTF.

This clonotype occurred a few times. This chain uses TRBV5-1 with TRBJ2-2; D gene ambiguous. Germline V CDR1 and CDR2: SGHRS, YFSETQ. The V and J ends lost 1 base and 4 bases respectively, with 5 bases between them. This CDR3 contains 13 residues. CDR3 bases: TGCGCCAGCAGCTTGCGTCCCACCGGGGAGCTGTTTTTT. Protein: CASSLRPTGELFF. The variable domain in full, completed from reference TRBV5-1 and TRBJ2-2, reads KAGVTQTPRYLIKTRGQQVTLSCSPISGHRSVSWYQQTPGQGLQFLFEYFSETQRNKGNFPGRFSGRQFSNSRSEMNVSTLELGDSALYLCASSLRPTGELFFGEGSRLTVL.

This chain links TRBV15 with TRBJ2-1; TRBD1 matches at 10 bases. Losses at the gene ends were 6 bases for V and 5 bases for J; bases not matched to a gene: 4. This CDR3 has 14 amino acids. Germline-derived CDR1 and CDR2 are LNHNV and YYDKDF (reference sequence). This chain's CDR3 is CATSSGTGDNEQFF. The CDR3 bases are TGTGCCACCAGTTCTGGGACAGGGGACAATGAGCAGTTCTTC.

This clonotype has a count of ten or more. This chain joins TRBV7-9 and TRBJ1-1; TRBD1 matches at 7 bases. Germline V lookup: CDR1 SEHNR, CDR2 FQNEAQ (reference sequence). V shed 6 bases and J 2 bases; nucleotides not matched to a gene: 6. The CDR3 length is 14 residues. The CDR3 is CASSPQGLNTEAFF. The CDR3 bases are TGTGCCAGCAGTCCACAGGGGTTAAACACTGAAGCTTTCTTT. Complete variable domain (other parts from reference TRBV7-9 and TRBJ1-1): DTGVSQNPRHKITKRGQNVTFRCDPISEHNRLYWYRQTLGQGPEFLTYFQNEAQLEKSRLLSDRFSAERPKGSFSTLEIQRTEQGDSAMYLCASSPQGLNTEAFFGQGTRLTVV.

The rearrangement links TRBV20-1 to TRBJ2-3; unclear D gene. The germline V gene encodes CDR1 DFQATT and CDR2 SNEGSKA (reference sequence). The CDR3 has 19 amino acids. Trimming took 3 bases from V and 2 from J, leaving 27 bases between them. The CDR3 DNA sequence: TGCAGTGCTAGTCTCATCAGTGGGGTCATCGGCCACCCCACAGATACGCAGTATTTT. Its protein product is CSASLISGVIGHPTDTQYF.

The V and J genes are TRBV11-3 and TRBJ2-1, with TRBD1 as a possible D gene (6 bases). The V gene lost 3 bases and the J gene lost 8 bases, with 14 bases spanning the gap. This CDR3 region has 14 residues. Germline CDR1 and CDR2: SGHNT and YENEEA. The CDR3 is CASSFQGMGHEQFF. For the CDR3, the DNA is TGTGCCAGCAGCTTTCAGGGGATGGGCCATGAGCAGTTCTTC.

The V and J genes are TRBV20-1 and TRBJ2-5, with D perhaps TRBD2 (6 bases). V lost 5 bases and J lost 4, with 11 bases in between. The germline CDR1 and CDR2 sequences are DFQATT and SNEGSKA (reference sequence). The CDR3 sequence is 12 residues long. CDR3 in amino acids: CSAPPGAETQYF. As DNA, the CDR3 is TGCAGTGCTCCTCCGGGAGCAGAGACCCAGTACTTC.